Listed below are T cell receptor beta chains from one sample, sequenced in a study of regulatory T cells in long-lasting Graves disease. A single record per CDR3 protein comes from TCRdb applying MiXCR to the multiplex PCR reads. The sample includes a few hundred thousand distinct CDR3 sequences, 15% to 20% seen only once; the top ten take roughly 27%. The data also belong to a second study, concerning T cells in Graves' hyperthyroidism and ophthalmopathy.

This sample comprised peripheral blood mononuclear cells (PBMCs), obtained at new diagnosis, from a patient treated with antithyroid drugs. Receptor source: a man in his forties with Graves disease. The CDR3 runs from the conserved cysteine through the conserved F or W. A D gene is named only where the DNA matches it firmly. The size entry is marked missing in some rows and otherwise reads once, few, many or a size class.

d_gene: -; v_gene: TRBV18; j_gene: TRBJ2-2; abundance: -; CDR3nt: TGTGCCAGCTCCCCCCTCAGGCGGGGATCCACCGGGGAGCTGTTTTTT; CDR3aa: CASSPLRRGSTGELFF
d_gene: -; v_gene: TRBV20-1; j_gene: TRBJ1-1; abundance: many; CDR3nt: TGCAGTGCTAACCGGCCCCCGGCGAACACTGAAGCTTTCTTT; CDR3aa: CSANRPPANTEAFF
d_gene: -; v_gene: TRBV6-1; j_gene: TRBJ1-5; abundance: -; CDR3nt: TGTGCCAGCCGGGGTCCCAATAGCAATCAGCCCCAGCATTTT; CDR3aa: CASRGPNSNQPQHF
d_gene: TRBD2; v_gene: TRBV27; j_gene: TRBJ2-2; abundance: few; CDR3nt: TGTGCCAGCAGTACTAGACTAGCGGGGGTCACCGGGGAGCTGTTTTTT; CDR3aa: CASSTRLAGVTGELFF
d_gene: -; v_gene: TRBV20-1; j_gene: TRBJ2-5; abundance: many; CDR3nt: TGCAGTGCTAGTTCGGGGGCCCGGGAGACCCAGTACTTC; CDR3aa: CSASSGARETQYF
d_gene: -; v_gene: TRBV28; j_gene: TRBJ2-1; abundance: many; CDR3nt: TGTGCCAGCAGTTTACCGACAGTGCGGCGGTATGTCAATGAGCAGTTCTTC; CDR3aa: CASSLPTVRRYVNEQFF
d_gene: TRBD1; v_gene: TRBV6-4; j_gene: TRBJ2-5; abundance: -; CDR3nt: TGTGCCAGCAGTGAGAGTCTGACAGGGAAAGAGACCCAGTACTTC; CDR3aa: CASSESLTGKETQYF
d_gene: -; v_gene: TRBV7-2; j_gene: TRBJ1-5; abundance: few; CDR3nt: TGTGCCAGCAGCGTAGGGGTGCAGCCCCAGCATTTT; CDR3aa: CASSVGVQPQHF
d_gene: TRBD1; v_gene: TRBV30; j_gene: TRBJ1-6; abundance: many; CDR3nt: TGTGCCTGGAACAGGGGGCAGGGATCACCCCTCCACTTT; CDR3aa: CAWNRGQGSPLHF
d_gene: TRBD1; v_gene: TRBV10-3; j_gene: TRBJ2-4; abundance: many; CDR3nt: TGTGCCATCAGCCAGACAGGGGGGGACATTCAGTACTTC; CDR3aa: CAISQTGGDIQYF
d_gene: -; v_gene: TRBV28; j_gene: TRBJ1-5; abundance: many; CDR3nt: TGTGCCAGCAGTTTATGGAGGGGAACAGATAGCAATCAGCCCCAGCATTTT; CDR3aa: CASSLWRGTDSNQPQHF
d_gene: -; v_gene: TRBV7-6; j_gene: TRBJ1-3; abundance: few; CDR3nt: TGTGCCAGCAGCTTACTGGACTCTGGAAACACCATATATTTT; CDR3aa: CASSLLDSGNTIYF
d_gene: TRBD1; v_gene: TRBV28; j_gene: TRBJ2-7; abundance: -; CDR3nt: TGTGCCAGCAGTAGGGACAGGGCGCATTTAGGGCAGTACTTC; CDR3aa: CASSRDRAHLGQYF
d_gene: TRBD1; v_gene: TRBV11-1; j_gene: TRBJ2-7; abundance: many; CDR3nt: TGTGCCAGCAGCAGACAGGGCCTAACGTCTTACGAGCAGTACTTC; CDR3aa: CASSRQGLTSYEQYF
d_gene: TRBD1; v_gene: TRBV19; j_gene: TRBJ2-7; abundance: -; CDR3nt: TGTGCCAGTAGTTTGTCTGGGACAGGGGGAATCGAGCAGTACTTC; CDR3aa: CASSLSGTGGIEQYF
d_gene: TRBD1; v_gene: TRBV28; j_gene: TRBJ2-7; abundance: many; CDR3nt: TGTGCCAGGAGAGGGGACAGGGTGGACGAGCAGTACTTC; CDR3aa: CARRGDRVDEQYF
d_gene: -; v_gene: TRBV20-1; j_gene: TRBJ2-3; abundance: many; CDR3nt: TGCAGTGCTCCCATCGGGGGCCGGGATACGCAGTATTTT; CDR3aa: CSAPIGGRDTQYF
d_gene: -; v_gene: TRBV5-1; j_gene: TRBJ1-1; abundance: many; CDR3nt: TGCGCCAGCAGCCCGGGGGACCCGCAGAACACTGAAGCTTTCTTT; CDR3aa: CASSPGDPQNTEAFF
d_gene: -; v_gene: TRBV18; j_gene: TRBJ1-2; abundance: many; CDR3nt: TGTGCCAGCTCACCACCCCAGGTCCCGCGTGCCTACACCTTC; CDR3aa: CASSPPQVPRAYTF
d_gene: TRBD1; v_gene: TRBV6-2/TRBV6-3; j_gene: TRBJ2-7; abundance: -; CDR3nt: TGTGCCAACTTAGGACAGGGGAGCTCCTACGAGCAGTACTTC; CDR3aa: CANLGQGSSYEQYF
d_gene: TRBD2; v_gene: TRBV10-3; j_gene: TRBJ2-2; abundance: -; CDR3nt: TGTGCCATCAGTGATCTACTAGCGGGGACCGGGGAGCTGTTTTTT; CDR3aa: CAISDLLAGTGELFF
d_gene: -; v_gene: TRBV7-9; j_gene: TRBJ1-1; abundance: -; CDR3nt: TGTGCCAGCAGCTTAGATCCGCAACTGAACACTGAAGCTTTCTTT; CDR3aa: CASSLDPQLNTEAFF
d_gene: -; v_gene: TRBV6-2/TRBV6-3; j_gene: TRBJ2-7; abundance: many; CDR3nt: TGTGCCAGCACCTCCAACCGGGGGATCCCCTACGAGCAGTACTTC; CDR3aa: CASTSNRGIPYEQYF
d_gene: -; v_gene: TRBV10-3; j_gene: TRBJ2-5; abundance: many; CDR3nt: TGTGCCATCAGTGAGACAGCCGGTAGTTGGGAGACCCAGTACTTC; CDR3aa: CAISETAGSWETQYF
d_gene: -; v_gene: TRBV28; j_gene: TRBJ1-1; abundance: many; CDR3nt: TGTGCCAGCAAACCCCTCGACAGGATGAACACTGAAGCTTTCTTT; CDR3aa: CASKPLDRMNTEAFF
d_gene: -; v_gene: TRBV10-2; j_gene: TRBJ1-1; abundance: few; CDR3nt: TGCGCCAGCAGAGGGCTCGTGAACACTGAAGCTTTCTTT; CDR3aa: CASRGLVNTEAFF
d_gene: -; v_gene: TRBV28; j_gene: TRBJ2-3; abundance: many; CDR3nt: TGTGCCAGCAGTTTAAGGGAGGGCACAGATACGCAGTATTTT; CDR3aa: CASSLREGTDTQYF
d_gene: TRBD1; v_gene: TRBV20-1; j_gene: TRBJ2-7; abundance: -; CDR3nt: TGCAGTGCTCGACACCACAGGGGGTTCTACGAGCAGTACTTC; CDR3aa: CSARHHRGFYEQYF
d_gene: -; v_gene: TRBV2; j_gene: TRBJ1-2; abundance: many; CDR3nt: TGTGCCAGCAGTGAAGCGGGGCAGGCGATTGGCTATGGCTACACCTTC; CDR3aa: CASSEAGQAIGYGYTF
d_gene: -; v_gene: TRBV6-1; j_gene: TRBJ2-7; abundance: -; CDR3nt: TGTGCCAGCAGTGAACTGGGGCCAGTCTTCCACGAGCAGTACTTC; CDR3aa: CASSELGPVFHEQYF
d_gene: -; v_gene: TRBV6-1; j_gene: TRBJ1-5; abundance: -; CDR3nt: TGTGCCAGCAGTGAAGCGTTTCGTTTCGGGGTAGGCCAGCCCCAGCATTTT; CDR3aa: CASSEAFRFGVGQPQHF
d_gene: -; v_gene: TRBV10-3; j_gene: TRBJ1-5; abundance: many; CDR3nt: TGTGCCATCAGTGAGTCGTTCAGGGGCAGCAATCAGCCCCAGCATTTT; CDR3aa: CAISESFRGSNQPQHF
d_gene: -; v_gene: TRBV7-9; j_gene: TRBJ2-7; abundance: -; CDR3nt: TGTGCCAGCAGCCGGACGGACAGCTCCTACGAGCAGTACTTC; CDR3aa: CASSRTDSSYEQYF
d_gene: -; v_gene: TRBV5-1; j_gene: TRBJ2-5; abundance: -; CDR3nt: TGCGCCAGCAGCTTGGTAGCAGGCTTCCAAGAGACCCAGTACTTC; CDR3aa: CASSLVAGFQETQYF
d_gene: -; v_gene: TRBV20-1; j_gene: TRBJ2-3; abundance: many; CDR3nt: TGCAGTGCTAGACTCCCTTTACTGGTTGGTGCAGATACGCAGTATTTT; CDR3aa: CSARLPLLVGADTQYF
d_gene: -; v_gene: TRBV5-6; j_gene: TRBJ1-4; abundance: few; CDR3nt: TGTGCCAGCAGCTCCCAACTCGCGGGAAAACTGTTTTTT; CDR3aa: CASSSQLAGKLFF
d_gene: -; v_gene: TRBV20-1; j_gene: TRBJ2-7; abundance: few; CDR3nt: TGCAGTGCGCCCCAGTTAAACTACGAGCAGTACTTC; CDR3aa: CSAPQLNYEQYF
d_gene: -; v_gene: TRBV6-2/TRBV6-3; j_gene: TRBJ2-3; abundance: -; CDR3nt: TGTGCCAGCAGTTACCCGACCGACAGAGCTAGCACAGATACGCAGTATTTT; CDR3aa: CASSYPTDRASTDTQYF
d_gene: -; v_gene: TRBV4-3; j_gene: TRBJ1-1; abundance: many; CDR3nt: TGCGCCAGCAGCAGATATCAAGGTGGGAACACTGAAGCTTTCTTT; CDR3aa: CASSRYQGGNTEAFF
d_gene: TRBD1; v_gene: TRBV6-2/TRBV6-3; j_gene: TRBJ1-2; abundance: -; CDR3nt: TGTGCCAGCAGTGAAGAACAGGGGCGCCGATATGGCTACACCTTC; CDR3aa: CASSEEQGRRYGYTF
d_gene: -; v_gene: TRBV7-2; j_gene: TRBJ1-4; abundance: many; CDR3nt: TGTGCCAGCAGCTTGGACAGCCTATTCCTGTTTTTT; CDR3aa: CASSLDSLFLFF
d_gene: TRBD1; v_gene: TRBV6-2/TRBV6-3; j_gene: TRBJ2-6; abundance: few; CDR3nt: TGTGCCAGCAGCCCACCGGGACAGGGACTTATCGGGGCCAACGTCCTGACTTTC; CDR3aa: CASSPPGQGLIGANVLTF
d_gene: TRBD2; v_gene: TRBV20-1; j_gene: TRBJ2-1; abundance: once; CDR3nt: TGCAGTGCTACTAGCGGGGGGGCTTCCTACAATGAGCAGTTCTTC; CDR3aa: CSATSGGASYNEQFF